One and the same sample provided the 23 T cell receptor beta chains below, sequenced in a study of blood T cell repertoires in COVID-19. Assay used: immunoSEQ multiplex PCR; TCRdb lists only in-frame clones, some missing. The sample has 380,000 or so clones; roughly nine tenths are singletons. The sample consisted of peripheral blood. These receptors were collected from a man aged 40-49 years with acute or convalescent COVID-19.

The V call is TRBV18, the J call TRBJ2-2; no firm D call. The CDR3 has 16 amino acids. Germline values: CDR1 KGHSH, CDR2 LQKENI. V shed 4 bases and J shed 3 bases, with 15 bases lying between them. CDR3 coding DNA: TGTGCCAGCTCACAACCGGGCGCAGGCGACACCGGGGAGCTGTTTTTT. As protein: CASSQPGAGDTGELFF. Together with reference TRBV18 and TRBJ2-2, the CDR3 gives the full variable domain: NAGVMQNPRHLVRRRGQEARLRCSPMKGHSHVYWYRQLPEEGLKFMVYLQKENIIDESGMPKERFSAEFPKEGPSILRIQQVVRGDSAAYFCASSQPGAGDTGELFFGEGSRLTVL.

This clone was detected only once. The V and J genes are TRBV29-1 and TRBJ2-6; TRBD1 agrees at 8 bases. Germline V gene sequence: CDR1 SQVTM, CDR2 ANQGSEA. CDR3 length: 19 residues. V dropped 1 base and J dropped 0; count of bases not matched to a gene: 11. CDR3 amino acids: CSVEGGPGQDFSGANVLTF. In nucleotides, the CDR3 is TGCAGCGTTGAAGGGGGGCCGGGACAGGACTTCTCTGGGGCCAACGTCCTGACTTTC.

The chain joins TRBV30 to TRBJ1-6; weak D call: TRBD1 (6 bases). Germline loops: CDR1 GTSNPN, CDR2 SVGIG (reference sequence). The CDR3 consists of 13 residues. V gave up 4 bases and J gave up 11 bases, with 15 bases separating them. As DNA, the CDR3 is TGTGCCTGGAATATACAGGGAATGGCACCCCTCCACTTT. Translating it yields CAWNIQGMAPLHF.

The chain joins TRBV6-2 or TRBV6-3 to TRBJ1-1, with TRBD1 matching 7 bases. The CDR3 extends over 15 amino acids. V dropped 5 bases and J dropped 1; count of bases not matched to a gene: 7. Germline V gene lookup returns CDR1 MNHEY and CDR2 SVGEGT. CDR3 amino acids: CASSDRQGENTEAFF. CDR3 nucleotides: TGTGCCAGCAGTGATCGACAGGGAGAGAACACTGAAGCTTTCTTT.

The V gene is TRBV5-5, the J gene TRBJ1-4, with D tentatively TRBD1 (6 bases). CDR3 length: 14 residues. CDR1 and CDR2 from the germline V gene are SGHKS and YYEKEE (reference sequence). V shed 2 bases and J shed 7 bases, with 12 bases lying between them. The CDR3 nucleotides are TGTGCCAGCAGCTTATGGGGGCATAGTGAAAAACTGTTTTTT. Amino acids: CASSLWGHSEKLFF.

CDR3 sequence (DNA): TGTGCCAGCAGTTTTCTGGGGCAGGGGCCTTTCTTT. Translated: CASSFLGQGPFF. The chain employs TRBV28 and TRBJ1-1, with D possibly matching TRBD1 (6 bases). CDR1 MDHEN and CDR2 SYDVKM come from the germline V gene. The CDR3 is 12 residues long. Trimming shortened V by 3 bases and J by 12 bases, and 14 bases separated the two germline ends.

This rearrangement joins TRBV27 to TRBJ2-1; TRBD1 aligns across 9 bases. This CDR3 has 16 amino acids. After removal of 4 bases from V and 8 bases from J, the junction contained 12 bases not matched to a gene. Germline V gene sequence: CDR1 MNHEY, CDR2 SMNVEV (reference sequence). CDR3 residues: CASSSPGQGMLDEQFF. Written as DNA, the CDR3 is TGTGCCAGCAGTTCTCCGGGACAGGGCATGCTTGATGAGCAGTTCTTC.

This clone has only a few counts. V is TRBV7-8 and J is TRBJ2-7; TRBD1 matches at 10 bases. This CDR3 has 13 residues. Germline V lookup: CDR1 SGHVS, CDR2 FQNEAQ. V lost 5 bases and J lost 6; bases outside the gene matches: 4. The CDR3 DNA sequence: TGTGCCAGCAGCGCGGGACAGGGGCTCGAGCAGTACTTC. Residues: CASSAGQGLEQYF. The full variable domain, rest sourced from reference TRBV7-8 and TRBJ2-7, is GAGVSQSPRYKVAKRGQDVALRCDPISGHVSLFWYQQALGQGPEFLTYFQNEAQLDKSGLPSDRFFAERPEGSVSTLKIQRTQQEDSAVYLCASSAGQGLEQYFGPGTRLTVT.

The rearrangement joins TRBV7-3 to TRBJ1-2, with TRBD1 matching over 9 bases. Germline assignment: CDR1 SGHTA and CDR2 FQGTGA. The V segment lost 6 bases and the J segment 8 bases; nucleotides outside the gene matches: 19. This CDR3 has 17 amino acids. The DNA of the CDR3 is TGTGCCAGCAGACCTCCGGGACAGGGTAGGCGGGGCGGGGGCTACACCTTC. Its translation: CASRPPGQGRRGGGYTF. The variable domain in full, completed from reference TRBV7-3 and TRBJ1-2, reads GAGVSQTPSNKVTEKGKYVELRCDPISGHTALYWYRQSLGQGPEFLIYFQGTGAADDSGLPNDRFFAVRPEGSVSTLKIQRTERGDSAVYLCASRPPGQGRRGGGYTFGSGTRLTVV.

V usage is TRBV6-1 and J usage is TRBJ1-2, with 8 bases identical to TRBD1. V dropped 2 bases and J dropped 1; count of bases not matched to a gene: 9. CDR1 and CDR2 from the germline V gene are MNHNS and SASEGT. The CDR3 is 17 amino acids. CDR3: CASSERGRGRINYGYTF. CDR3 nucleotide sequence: TGTGCCAGCAGTGAAAGGGGCAGGGGGCGAATTAACTATGGCTACACCTTC.

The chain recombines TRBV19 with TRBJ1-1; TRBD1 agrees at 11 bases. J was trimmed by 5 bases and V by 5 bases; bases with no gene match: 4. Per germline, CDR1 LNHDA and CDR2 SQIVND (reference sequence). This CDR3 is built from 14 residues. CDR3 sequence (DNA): TGTGCCAGTAGTCCCCGGGACAGGGGGACTGAAGCTTTCTTT. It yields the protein CASSPRDRGTEAFF.

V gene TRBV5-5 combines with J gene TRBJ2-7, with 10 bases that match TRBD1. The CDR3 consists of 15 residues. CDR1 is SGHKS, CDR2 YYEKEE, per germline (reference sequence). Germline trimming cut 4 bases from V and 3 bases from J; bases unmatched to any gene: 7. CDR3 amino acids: CASSRTGGRVYEQYF. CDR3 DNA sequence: TGTGCCAGCAGCCGGACAGGGGGTCGGGTCTACGAGCAGTACTTC.

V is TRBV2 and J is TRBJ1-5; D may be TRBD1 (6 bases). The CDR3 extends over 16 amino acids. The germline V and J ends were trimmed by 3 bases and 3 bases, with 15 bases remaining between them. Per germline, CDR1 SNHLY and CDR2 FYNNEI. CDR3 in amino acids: CASSDGGQSDNQPQHF. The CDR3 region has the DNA TGTGCCAGCAGTGACGGTGGACAGTCGGACAATCAGCCCCAGCATTTT.

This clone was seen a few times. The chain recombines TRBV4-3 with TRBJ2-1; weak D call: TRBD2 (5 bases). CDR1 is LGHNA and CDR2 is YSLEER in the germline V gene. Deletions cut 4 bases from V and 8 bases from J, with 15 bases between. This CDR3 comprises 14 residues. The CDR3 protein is CASSPRVLGDEQFF. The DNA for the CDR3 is TGCGCCAGCAGCCCGAGGGTATTAGGCGATGAGCAGTTCTTC.

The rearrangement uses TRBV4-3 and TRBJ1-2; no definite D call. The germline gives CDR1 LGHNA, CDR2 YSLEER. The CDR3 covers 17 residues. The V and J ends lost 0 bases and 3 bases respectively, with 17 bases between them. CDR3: CASSQDRVELADYGYTF. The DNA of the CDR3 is TGCGCCAGCAGCCAAGATCGGGTCGAGTTGGCTGACTATGGCTACACCTTC.

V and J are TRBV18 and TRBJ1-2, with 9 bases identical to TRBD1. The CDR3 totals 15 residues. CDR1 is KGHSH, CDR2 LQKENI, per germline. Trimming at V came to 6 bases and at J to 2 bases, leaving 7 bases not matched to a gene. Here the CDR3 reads CASSPGTGKNYGYTF. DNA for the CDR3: TGTGCCAGCTCCCCCGGGACAGGGAAGAACTATGGCTACACCTTC.

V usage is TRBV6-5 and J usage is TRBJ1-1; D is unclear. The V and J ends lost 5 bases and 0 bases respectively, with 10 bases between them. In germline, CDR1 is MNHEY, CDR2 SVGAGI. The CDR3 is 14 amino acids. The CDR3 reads CASSLTLMNTEAFF. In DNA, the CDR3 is TGTGCCAGCAGTCTGACACTCATGAACACTGAAGCTTTCTTT.

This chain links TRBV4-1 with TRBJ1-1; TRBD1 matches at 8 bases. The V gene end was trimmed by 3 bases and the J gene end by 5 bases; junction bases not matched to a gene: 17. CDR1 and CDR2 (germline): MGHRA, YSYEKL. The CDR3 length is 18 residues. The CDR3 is CASSQGRQGRVGKTEAFF. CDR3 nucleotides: TGCGCCAGCAGCCAGGGTCGACAGGGGAGGGTTGGGAAGACTGAAGCTTTCTTT.

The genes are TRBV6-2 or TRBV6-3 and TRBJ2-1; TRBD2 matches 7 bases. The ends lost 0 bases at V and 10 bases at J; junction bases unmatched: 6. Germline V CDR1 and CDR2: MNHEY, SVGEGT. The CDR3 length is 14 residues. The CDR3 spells CASSYSSSGAEQFF. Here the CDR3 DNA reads TGTGCCAGCAGTTACTCTTCTAGCGGAGCAGAGCAGTTCTTC.

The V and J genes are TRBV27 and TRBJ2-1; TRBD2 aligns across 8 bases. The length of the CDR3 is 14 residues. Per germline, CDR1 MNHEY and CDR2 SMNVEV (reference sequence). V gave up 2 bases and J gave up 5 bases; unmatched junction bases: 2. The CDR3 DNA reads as TGTGCCAGCAGTTTAGCGGGGGGCCACAATGAGCAGTTCTTC. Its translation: CASSLAGGHNEQFF.

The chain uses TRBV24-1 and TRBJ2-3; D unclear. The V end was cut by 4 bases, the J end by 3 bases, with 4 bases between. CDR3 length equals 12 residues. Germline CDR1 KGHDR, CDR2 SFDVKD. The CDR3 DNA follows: TGTGCCACCAGTGACCCTACAGATACGCAGTATTTT. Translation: CATSDPTDTQYF.

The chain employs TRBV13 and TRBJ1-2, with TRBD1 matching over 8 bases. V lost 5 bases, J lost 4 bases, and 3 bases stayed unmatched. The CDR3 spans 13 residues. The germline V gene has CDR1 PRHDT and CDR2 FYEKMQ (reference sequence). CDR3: CASSGTGGYGYTF. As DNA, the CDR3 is TGTGCCAGCAGCGGAACAGGGGGCTATGGCTACACCTTC.

The CDR3 sequence is CASSHLRTCFYEQYF. CDR3 bases: TGTGCCAGCAGCCACCTCCGGACTTGCTTCTACGAGCAGTACTTC. This chain connects TRBV21-1 to TRBJ2-7; the tabulated D call, TRBD2, remains unverified against the DNA. TRBV21-1 is a documented pseudogene. There are 15 residues in the CDR3.